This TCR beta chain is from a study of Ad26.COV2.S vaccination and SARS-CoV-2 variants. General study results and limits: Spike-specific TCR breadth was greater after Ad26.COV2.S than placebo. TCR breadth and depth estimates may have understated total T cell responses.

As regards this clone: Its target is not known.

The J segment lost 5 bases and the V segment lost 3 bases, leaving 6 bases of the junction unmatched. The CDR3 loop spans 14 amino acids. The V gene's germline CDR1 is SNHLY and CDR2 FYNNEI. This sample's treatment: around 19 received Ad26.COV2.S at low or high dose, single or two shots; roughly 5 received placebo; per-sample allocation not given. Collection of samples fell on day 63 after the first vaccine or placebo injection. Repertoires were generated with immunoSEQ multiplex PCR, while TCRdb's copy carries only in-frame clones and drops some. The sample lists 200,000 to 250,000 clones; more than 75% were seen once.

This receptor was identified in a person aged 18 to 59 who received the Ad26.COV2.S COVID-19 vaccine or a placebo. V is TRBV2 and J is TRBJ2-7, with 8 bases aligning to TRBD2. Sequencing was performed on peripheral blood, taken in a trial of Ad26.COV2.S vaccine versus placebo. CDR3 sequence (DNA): TGTGCCAGCAGTGAGGGGACTAGGCGCCACGAGCAGTACTTC. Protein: CASSEGTRRHEQYF.